Listed here is a single T cell receptor beta chain. This entry comes from a study of technical replicates of blood from a few donors. Here immunoSEQ multiplex PCR was the method, and the copy in TCRdb shows in-frame clones only, minus some. The table lists around 83,000 clones, about nine tenths of them singletons. This receptor was obtained from a human donor in good health. Some clones in this sample may be carry-over from other donors' samples. Sequenced sample: T cells isolated from PBMCs.

This CDR3 is CASSLLPSGVNPSYNEQFF. CDR3 DNA: TGTGCCAGCAGCTTATTGCCTAGCGGGGTCAATCCCTCCTACAATGAGCAGTTCTTC. V usage is TRBV7-8 and J usage is TRBJ2-1, with 9 nucleotides matching TRBD2. V dropped 2 bases and J dropped 0; count of bases not matched to a gene: 11. The CDR3 has 19 residues. The V gene's germline CDR1 is SGHVS and CDR2 FQNEAQ.